These 24 T cell receptor beta chains were all obtained from the same sample, sequenced in a study of shared T cell receptors in the human thymus. Clones were sequenced by immunoSEQ multiplex PCR, and TCRdb holds only the in-frame ones, with some missing. The repertoire holds 700,000 or so clones, over 75% seen once, with under 0.012% in the top ten. The sample was also reused in another study, on human thymus T cells.

Sequenced material: thymocytes. These receptors were taken from a girl under two years old with a congenital heart defect.

The chain couples TRBV14 to TRBJ2-1; possible D gene TRBD2, 6 bases. Deletions cut 4 bases from V and 4 bases from J, with 29 bases between. The CDR3 totals 20 residues. Germline V lookup: CDR1 SGHDN, CDR2 FVKESK. Here the CDR3 reads CASSPQLQWVNGGGYNEQFF. CDR3 nucleotide sequence: TGTGCCAGCAGCCCACAATTGCAATGGGTAAATGGAGGAGGGTACAATGAGCAGTTCTTC. The whole variable domain, remainder taken from reference TRBV14 and TRBJ2-1, is EAGVTQFPSHSVIEKGQTVTLRCDPISGHDNLYWYRRVMGKEIKFLLHFVKESKQDESGMPNNRFLAERTGGTYSTLKVQPAELEDSGVYFCASSPQLQWVNGGGYNEQFFGPGTRLTVL.

This clone came up a few times. The chain combines TRBV6-5 with TRBJ2-3; D is possibly TRBD2 (5 bases). The CDR3 is 15 residues long. Germline values: CDR1 MNHEY, CDR2 SVGAGI. Trimming removed 0 bases at V and 5 bases at J, with 12 bases between. The CDR3 sequence is CASSYSLRAVDTQYF. In DNA form, the CDR3 reads TGTGCCAGCAGTTACTCATTGAGGGCAGTAGATACGCAGTATTTT.

The genes are TRBV13 and TRBJ2-5; tentatively, D is TRBD1 (6 bases). Between the trimmed V and J ends, which lost 3 bases and 5 bases, there was a span of 22 bases. The germline CDR1 and CDR2 sequences are PRHDT and FYEKMQ (reference sequence). The CDR3 loop spans 17 amino acids. CDR3 sequence: CASSFRLGTSFPETQYF. The CDR3 DNA sequence: TGTGCCAGCAGCTTCAGGTTAGGGACAAGCTTTCCGGAGACCCAGTACTTC. Filled out from reference TRBV13 and TRBJ2-5, the complete variable domain reads AAGVIQSPRHLIKEKRETATLKCYPIPRHDTVYWYQQGPGQDPQFLISFYEKMQSDKGSIPDRFSAQQFSDYHSELNMSSLELGDSALYFCASSFRLGTSFPETQYFGPGTRLLVL.

The V gene is TRBV5-6, the J gene TRBJ1-4; possible D gene TRBD1, 6 bases. CDR3 length: 16 amino acids. Germline CDR1 is SGHDT and CDR2 is YYEEEE. V gave up 1 base and J gave up 2 bases, with 12 bases separating them. In DNA, the CDR3 is TGTGCCAGCAGCTTGACGTGGGGGCGGACTAATGAAAAACTGTTTTTT. Residues: CASSLTWGRTNEKLFF.

The chain links TRBV7-7 to TRBJ2-5; maybe TRBD2 (5 bases). The CDR3 covers 16 residues. Germline V CDR1 and CDR2: SSHAT, FNYEAQ (reference sequence). V lost 3 bases to trimming and J lost 1 base, with 15 bases between them. CDR3 protein: CASSLHLLGAQETQYF. The DNA for the CDR3 is TGTGCCAGCAGCTTGCACCTGCTGGGAGCCCAAGAGACCCAGTACTTC.

The chain uses TRBV28 and TRBJ1-4; TRBD1 aligns across 9 bases. The germline V gene encodes CDR1 MDHEN and CDR2 SYDVKM. This CDR3 has 19 amino acids. With 6 bases clipped from V and 0 bases from J, the junction kept 14 bases outside the gene matches. In DNA form, the CDR3 reads TGTGCCAGCAGCCAGGGTCGGGACAGGGTGGTGGCAACTAATGAAAAACTGTTTTTT. This sequence encodes CASSQGRDRVVATNEKLFF.

This chain joins TRBV14 and TRBJ1-5; perhaps TRBD1 as D (5 bases). The germline V gene encodes CDR1 SGHDN and CDR2 FVKESK. Trimming took off 4 bases at V and 2 bases at J, with 9 bases between the two ends. The CDR3 length is 14 residues. The CDR3 reads CASSRREGNQPQHF. For the CDR3, the DNA is TGTGCCAGCAGCCGCAGGGAAGGCAATCAGCCCCAGCATTTT.

The V call is TRBV27, the J call TRBJ2-1; 7 nucleotides line up with TRBD1. V lost 8 bases to trimming and J lost 12 bases; unmatched junction nucleotides: 4. Germline values: CDR1 MNHEY, CDR2 SMNVEV (reference sequence). This CDR3 region has 10 residues. CDR3 sequence: CASGDSGQFF. In DNA, the CDR3 is TGTGCCAGCGGGGACAGTGGGCAGTTCTTC.

The chain uses TRBV7-2 and TRBJ2-7, with 7 positions matching TRBD1. This CDR3 is 15 amino acids long. Trimming at V came to 2 bases and at J to 3 bases, leaving 7 bases not matched to a gene. Germline CDR1 SGHTA, CDR2 FQGNSA. As DNA, the CDR3 is TGTGCCAGCAGCTTACGGGACAGTTTCCTCTACGAGCAGTACTTC. Its protein product is CASSLRDSFLYEQYF. Full variable domain (missing parts from reference TRBV7-2 and TRBJ2-7): GAGVSQSPSNKVTEKGKDVELRCDPISGHTALYWYRQSLGQGLEFLIYFQGNSAPDKSGLPSDRFSAERTGGSVSTLTIQRTQQEDSAVYLCASSLRDSFLYEQYFGPGTRLTVT.

This clone has more than one count but fewer than ten. V and J are TRBV4-1 and TRBJ2-7; 8 bases are a match to TRBD2. V trimming: 2 bases; J trimming: 2 bases; junction bases outside the gene matches: 5. This CDR3 has 15 residues. In germline, CDR1 is MGHRA, CDR2 YSYEKL. This CDR3 reads CASSQRISGAYEQYF. The CDR3 coding sequence is TGCGCCAGCAGCCAAAGGATTAGCGGGGCCTACGAGCAGTACTTC.

V and J are TRBV18 and TRBJ1-4, with TRBD1 matching over 8 bases. Germline lookup yields CDR1 KGHSH and CDR2 LQKENI. The CDR3 has 17 residues. V was pared by 3 bases and J by 1 base, with 7 bases of the junction left unmatched. The CDR3 reads CASSPYGQGKTNEKLFF. CDR3 coding DNA: TGTGCCAGCTCACCTTACGGACAGGGCAAAACTAATGAAAAACTGTTTTTT.

The genes are TRBV5-6 and TRBJ2-7; 11 bases are a match to TRBD1. The CDR3 is 15 residues long. In germline, CDR1 is SGHDT, CDR2 YYEEEE. Trimming took 5 bases from V and 5 from J; bases not matched to a gene: 9. The CDR3 DNA follows: TGTGCCAGCAGGGGGGACAGGGGGAGGACCCACGAGCAGTACTTC. Translated: CASRGDRGRTHEQYF.

The chain is built from TRBV4-1 and TRBJ2-2; perhaps TRBD1 as D (6 bases). CDR1 and CDR2 from the germline V gene are MGHRA and YSYEKL. The CDR3 loop spans 16 amino acids. Trimming took 1 base from V and 3 from J, leaving 12 bases between them. CDR3 DNA: TGCGCCAGCAGCCAAGTTTATGCAGGGGACACCGGGGAGCTGTTTTTT. Its translation: CASSQVYAGDTGELFF.

This chain joins TRBV19 and TRBJ1-2, with D uncertain. Deletions cut 5 bases from V and 8 bases from J, with 6 bases between. Germline lookup yields CDR1 LNHDA and CDR2 SQIVND (reference sequence). CDR3 length: 10 residues. CDR3 sequence reads: CASSCGGYTF. The CDR3, as DNA: TGTGCCAGTAGTTGTGGCGGCTACACCTTC. The entire variable domain, with the rest obtained from reference TRBV19 and TRBJ1-2, is as follows: DGGITQSPKYLFRKEGQNVTLSCEQNLNHDAMYWYRQDPGQGLRLIYYSQIVNDFQKGDIAEGYSVSREKKESFPLTVTSAQKNPTAFYLCASSCGGYTFGSGTRLTVV.

The rearrangement uses TRBV27 and TRBJ2-3, with TRBD1 as a possible D gene (6 bases). The V gene's germline CDR1 is MNHEY and CDR2 SMNVEV (reference sequence). This CDR3 region has 15 residues. V lost 7 bases, J lost 0 bases, and 14 bases lay in between. The CDR3, as DNA: TGTGCCAGCACTACGAGGGGGTCTAGCACAGATACGCAGTATTTT. Protein sequence: CASTTRGSSTDTQYF.

The chain joins TRBV27 to TRBJ1-1, with 7 bases that match TRBD1. The V and J ends lost 8 bases and 1 base, in that order; junction bases with no gene match: 16. The CDR3 totals 17 residues. Germline CDR1 MNHEY, CDR2 SMNVEV (reference sequence). The CDR3 region is CASVRDSPLSTNTEAFF. DNA for the CDR3: TGTGCCAGCGTCCGGGACAGTCCTCTCTCCACGAACACTGAAGCTTTCTTT.

The table lists this clone with a few counts. Other DNA sequences in this specimen translate into the identical CDR3. This sequence joins TRBV6-5 and TRBJ2-3; possibly TRBD1 for D (6 bases). The length of the CDR3 is 14 residues. Trimming took off 6 bases at V and 2 bases at J, with 12 bases between the two ends. Germline assignment: CDR1 MNHEY and CDR2 SVGAGI. CDR3 in amino acids: CASSLGQTTDTQYF. The CDR3 nucleotides read TGTGCCAGCAGCCTCGGACAGACCACAGATACGCAGTATTTT.

This rearrangement joins TRBV2 to TRBJ2-3; D might be TRBD2 (6 bases). Trimming took off 6 bases at V and 4 bases at J, with 8 bases between the two ends. The CDR3 covers 12 residues. Germline V CDR1 and CDR2: SNHLY, FYNNEI. The CDR3, as DNA: TGTGCCAGCAGGCGGGGCCCAGATACGCAGTATTTT. It translates to CASRRGPDTQYF.

This clone was detected once. The chain uses TRBV5-4 and TRBJ2-5; 12 nucleotides match TRBD1. V dropped 0 bases and J dropped 4; count of bases not matched to a gene: 13. The CDR3 is made up of 19 amino acids. The germline CDR1 and CDR2 sequences are SGHNT and YYREEE (reference sequence). CDR3 loop: CASSLGQGQGAPGAETQYF. CDR3 DNA: TGTGCCAGCAGCTTGGGGCAGGGACAGGGGGCGCCTGGTGCAGAGACCCAGTACTTC.

This chain connects TRBV7-6 to TRBJ2-2, with D possibly being TRBD1 (6 bases). The germline V and J ends were trimmed by 1 base and 3 bases, with 30 bases remaining between them. This CDR3 has 22 amino acids. The germline CDR1 and CDR2 sequences are SGHVS and FNYEAQ. CDR3 nucleotide sequence: TGTGCCAGCAGCTTAGTTGGGAACTACAACGCCCCAGGGGCAGACGACACCGGGGAGCTGTTTTTT. Encoded protein: CASSLVGNYNAPGADDTGELFF.

V gene TRBV6-6 combines with J gene TRBJ1-1, with a weak D call TRBD1 (5 bases). With 8 bases removed from V and 1 base from J, the gap between germline ends came to 14 bases. Germline V gives CDR1 MNHNY, CDR2 SVGAGI (reference sequence). The CDR3 contains 14 residues. CDR3: CASGVQGRNTEAFF. CDR3 nucleotides: TGTGCCAGCGGAGTGCAGGGTAGGAACACTGAAGCTTTCTTT.

This clone has just a few counts. The gene calls are TRBV4-3 and TRBJ1-2; 7 bases are a match to TRBD1. Germline V gene sequence: CDR1 LGHNA, CDR2 YSLEER. V shed 3 bases and J 6 bases; nucleotides not matched to a gene: 7. This CDR3 region has 14 residues. The CDR3 protein is CASSHQRQGHGYTF. The CDR3 coding sequence is TGCGCCAGCAGCCACCAACGACAGGGCCATGGCTACACCTTC.

The rearrangement uses TRBV4-2 and TRBJ1-5; TRBD1 might be the D (5 bases). Trimming removed 3 bases at V and 0 bases at J, with 18 bases between. The CDR3 length is 18 residues. Germline loops: CDR1 LGHNA, CDR2 YNFKEQ. The CDR3 sequence: CASSQGVFGGDSNQPQHF. CDR3 in DNA: TGTGCCAGCAGCCAGGGGGTATTTGGGGGGGATAGCAATCAGCCCCAGCATTTT.

The chain is built from TRBV6-5 and TRBJ1-4, with D hard to call. Germline V CDR1 and CDR2: MNHEY, SVGAGI. The CDR3 length is 15 residues. The germline V and J ends were trimmed by 6 bases and 7 bases, with 18 bases remaining between them. Written as DNA, the CDR3 is TGTGCCAGCAGCCCTCGATTCGAGGGTGCTGAAAAACTGTTTTTT. This translates into CASSPRFEGAEKLFF.